The rows below give T cell receptor beta chains drawn from one sample of a study of shared clonotypes between healthy human individuals. Assay: immunoSEQ multiplex PCR; the TCRdb copy retains only in-frame clones and omits some. The table has hundreds of thousands of clones, just over 90% seen once. Sequencing was carried out using naive CD8+ T cells sorted from blood. All receptors derive from a man aged 25-45 years in good health. The CDR3 runs from the conserved cysteine through the conserved F or W. D genes are given only for firm matches. Size values are once, few and many counts, or a class for expanded clones, and some rows have none.

>-|TRBJ2-1|TRBV10-3|TRBD2
TGTGCCATCAGTGCCGGGACTACCGACTTCTCCTACAATGAGCAGTTCTTC
CAISAGTTDFSYNEQFF
>-|TRBJ2-1|TRBV6-1|-
TGTGCCTGCGCGCCCCGGTCGTCCTACAATGAGCAGTTCTTC
CACAPRSSYNEQFF
>-|TRBJ2-2|TRBV19|-
TGTGCCAGTAGTACGTCGCCGACGAACACCGGGGAGCTGTTTTTT
CASSTSPTNTGELFF
>once|TRBJ2-2|TRBV28|-
TGTGCCAGCAACACTGGGGGGATTCGGAACACCGGGGAGCTGTTTTTT
CASNTGGIRNTGELFF
>-|TRBJ2-7|TRBV11-2|-
TGTGCCAGCAGCTTAACAATTTCCTACGAGCAGTACTTC
CASSLTISYEQYF
>-|TRBJ2-7|TRBV13|TRBD1
TGTGCCAGCAGCCCGTTCGGGGACAGGGTCTACGAGCAGTACTTC
CASSPFGDRVYEQYF
>-|TRBJ1-5|TRBV25-1|-
TGTGCCAGCAGTGATACCGAAAATCAGCCCCAGCATTTT
CASSDTENQPQHF
>-|TRBJ2-5|TRBV7-7|-
TGTGCTAGCAGCTTAGAGGTTACTAACCAAGAGACCCAGTACTTC
CASSLEVTNQETQYF
>-|TRBJ2-3|TRBV6-1|-
TGTGCCAGCAGTGATTTCCTCATAGGAACAGAGATGACAGATACGCAGTATTTT
CASSDFLIGTEMTDTQYF
>-|TRBJ2-7|TRBV2|-
TGTGCCAGCAGTGAGTCCCAGGAAATCTACGAGCAGTACTTC
CASSESQEIYEQYF
>-|TRBJ2-7|TRBV4-3|TRBD2
TGCGCCAGCAGCCAGGAGACTAGCGAGGCCTACGAGCAGTACTTC
CASSQETSEAYEQYF
>-|TRBJ1-1|TRBV27|-
TGTGCCAGCAGGATCTTGGGGGCTTGGACTGAAGCTTTCTTT
CASRILGAWTEAFF
>-|TRBJ2-3|TRBV27|-
TGTGCCAGCAGTTTATCACTCCTCACTCTCTCTGGGAGCACAGATACGCAGTATTTT
CASSLSLLTLSGSTDTQYF
>-|TRBJ2-1|TRBV19|TRBD2
TGTGCCAGTAGTGTTGGGACTAGCGTTAATGAGCAGTTCTTC
CASSVGTSVNEQFF
>-|TRBJ2-1|TRBV4-1|TRBD1
TGCGCCAGCGCTCCTGGGACAGCCAATGAGCAGTTCTTC
CASAPGTANEQFF
>-|TRBJ2-1|TRBV7-8|TRBD1
TGTGCCAGCAACCCGGGACAGGGTATTGAGCAGTTCTTC
CASNPGQGIEQFF
>-|TRBJ2-7|TRBV18|-
TGTGCCAGCTCACCACCAGTTTCCAACGAGCAGTACTTC
CASSPPVSNEQYF
>-|TRBJ2-5|TRBV28|TRBD2
TGTGCCAGCAGTTTATATGCGGGAGACTCAGAGACCCAGTACTTC
CASSLYAGDSETQYF
>many|TRBJ2-1|TRBV7-9|-
TGTGCCAGCAGCTTAGTAGTTCATGAGCAGTTCTTC
CASSLVVHEQFF
>-|TRBJ2-5|TRBV7-9|TRBD1
TGTGCCAGCAGCTCCGCGGGACAGGGCGGGATGGCGGAGACCCAGTACTTC
CASSSAGQGGMAETQYF
>-|TRBJ2-7|TRBV7-6|-
TGTGCCAGCAGCTTAGAAGGGGGAGTGGGGTACGAGCAGTACTTC
CASSLEGGVGYEQYF
>-|TRBJ2-5|TRBV2|-
TGTGCCAGCAGTGATTTCCCAGCGGAAGAGACCCAGTACTTC
CASSDFPAEETQYF
>-|TRBJ2-1|TRBV4-3|-
TGCGCCAGCAGCCAAGAGGGTCTTCGGAATGAGCAGTTCTTC
CASSQEGLRNEQFF
>-|TRBJ1-5|TRBV5-6|-
TGTGCCAGCAGCTTGAGGGCGCTCGGCGGCAATCAGCCCCAGCATTTT
CASSLRALGGNQPQHF
>-|TRBJ2-1|TRBV27|TRBD2
TGTGCCAGCACTGGGACTAGCGGGTCAAGGGGTGAGCAGTTCTTC
CASTGTSGSRGEQFF
>-|TRBJ2-1|TRBV27|TRBD2
TGTGCCAGCAGCCCAGGGGCTAGCGGGTACAATGAGCAGTTCTTC
CASSPGASGYNEQFF
>-|TRBJ2-1|TRBV5-1|-
TGCGCCAGCAGGGGCCTTGGCTCCTACAATGAGCAGTTCTTC
CASRGLGSYNEQFF
>-|TRBJ1-5|TRBV28|-
TGTGCCAGCAGTTTATATGGGGGAGTAGTCCGGAGCAATCAGCCCCAGCATTTT
CASSLYGGVVRSNQPQHF